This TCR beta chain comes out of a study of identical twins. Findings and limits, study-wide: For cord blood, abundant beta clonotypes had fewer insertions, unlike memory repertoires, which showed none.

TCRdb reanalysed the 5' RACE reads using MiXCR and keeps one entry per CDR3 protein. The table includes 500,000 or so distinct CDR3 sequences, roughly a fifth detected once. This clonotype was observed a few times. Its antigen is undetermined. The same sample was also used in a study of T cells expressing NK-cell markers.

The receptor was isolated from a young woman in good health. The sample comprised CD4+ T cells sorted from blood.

CDR3 sequence reads: CASSLTQQSYEQYF. The DNA for the CDR3 is TGTGCCAGCAGCTTAACCCAGCAGTCCTACGAGCAGTACTTC. The chain links TRBV7-2 to TRBJ2-7; D remains unclear. The CDR3 loop spans 14 amino acids. The V gene lost 2 bases and the J gene lost 1 base, with 9 bases spanning the gap. Germline CDR1 SGHTA, CDR2 FQGNSA.